This T cell receptor beta chain was retrieved from a study of PD-1 blockade in classical Hodgkin lymphoma. Every single patient, without exception, relapsed after autologous stem cell transplantation, and brentuximab vedotin exposure varied. Looked up from germline, CDR1 is KGHSH and CDR2 is LQKENI. The CDR3 sequence is 17 residues long. J lost 3 bases, V lost 3 bases, and 11 bases had no gene match. The data were produced by immunoSEQ multiplex PCR, yet TCRdb's version contains in-frame clones alone and is incomplete. The sample carries about 75,000 clones, around 93% recorded once. On this clone itself: Its antigen is unknown.

Study outcomes and limitations: Compared with baseline, CD4+ but not CD8+ TCR diversity had risen significantly by C4D1. Prior to therapy, complete responders displayed diversity much like that of newly diagnosed patients. After ASCT, patients who started nivolumab under 1 year later were excluded.

The chain has TRBV18 and TRBJ2-3; 8 bases match TRBD2. Here the sequenced sample was peripheral blood mononuclear cells (PBMCs), taken at baseline. The TCR was taken from a human donor with classical Hodgkin lymphoma. CDR3 in DNA: TGTGCCAGCTCACCCGACGGGGGGGCGGGGGTTACAGATACGCAGTATTTT. Translating gives CASSPDGGAGVTDTQYF.